This TCR beta chain was profiled in a study of vaccination effects on CD4 cells after COVID-19. V dropped 2 bases and J dropped 3 bases, with 13 bases sitting between them. CDR1 is MNHEY, CDR2 SVGAGI, per germline. The CDR3 has 15 residues. Generated by immunoSEQ multiplex PCR, the TCRdb table keeps only in-frame clones and is missing some. The profile shows about 66,000 clones, roughly 80% of them singletons. Viral peptide pool expansion of antigen-specific CD4+ T cells preceded sequencing in the ViraFEST assay. Once cultured for 10 days, the cells underwent separation to obtain CD4+ T cells. Participants were given two doses of BNT162b2 or mRNA-1273 vaccine. The healthy vaccine recipients, who had no prior SARS-CoV-2 infection, showed negative nucleocapsid antibodies. Each well held 1.5 million to 2 million PBMC cultured with 7.5 to 10 ug/ml peptides and 9.5 to 10 IU/ml IL-2. Notes on this clone: Antigen: not known.

V usage is TRBV6-5 and J usage is TRBJ1-1; D gene ambiguous. This material consisted of CD4+ T cells from PBMCs cultured with HCoV-OC43 spike peptides, taken after COVID-19 vaccination. The subset denotes: HCoV-OC43 spike overlapping peptide pool stimulation. This clonotype was sampled from a human donor who received a COVID-19 vaccine. The DNA of the CDR3 is TGTGCCAGCAGTTACAACCCCCGGCAGTACACTGAAGCTTTCTTT. This codes for CASSYNPRQYTEAFF.